This T cell receptor (beta chain) is from a study of blood T cell repertoires in COVID-19. Original data processing: Amplifying reference gene primers gave estimates of nucleated cell counts. The table came from immunoSEQ multiplex PCR; TCRdb's copy has only in-frame clones and leaves some out. V and J calls and clone size are given by that table; D and trimming were obtained from the DNA. The data hold approximately 300,000 clones, with about nine tenths observed a single time. In regard to this clone: This CDR3 fails to terminate in the conserved phenylalanine or tryptophan, so it likely reflects a read error. Because the CDR3's place on the DNA is in doubt, the DNA is left out and the CDR3 is given as listed by TCRdb.

The CDR3 is made up of 9 amino acids, end residues included. Per the germline V gene, CDR1 is SQVTM and CDR2 is ANQGSEA. Participant-given clinical history determined each cohort assignment. The sequencing sample was made of PBMCs or T cells enriched from blood (not recorded which). This clonotype was obtained from a young woman who had recovered from COVID-19. V is TRBV29-1 and J is TRBJ1-2; TRBD1 is taken as the D call from the table, unchecked against the DNA. The CDR3 is CSVDGTVDG.